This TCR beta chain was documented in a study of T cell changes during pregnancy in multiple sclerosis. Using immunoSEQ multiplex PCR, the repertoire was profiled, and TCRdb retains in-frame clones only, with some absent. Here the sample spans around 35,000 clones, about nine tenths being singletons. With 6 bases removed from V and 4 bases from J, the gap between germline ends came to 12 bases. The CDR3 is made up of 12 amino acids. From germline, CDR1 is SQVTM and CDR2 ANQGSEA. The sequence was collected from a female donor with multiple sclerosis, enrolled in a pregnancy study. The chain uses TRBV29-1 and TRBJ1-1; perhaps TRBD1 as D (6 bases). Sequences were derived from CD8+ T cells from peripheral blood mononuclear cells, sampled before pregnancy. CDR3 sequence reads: CSVRQDPTEAFF. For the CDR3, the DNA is TGCAGCGTGAGACAGGACCCCACTGAAGCTTTCTTT.